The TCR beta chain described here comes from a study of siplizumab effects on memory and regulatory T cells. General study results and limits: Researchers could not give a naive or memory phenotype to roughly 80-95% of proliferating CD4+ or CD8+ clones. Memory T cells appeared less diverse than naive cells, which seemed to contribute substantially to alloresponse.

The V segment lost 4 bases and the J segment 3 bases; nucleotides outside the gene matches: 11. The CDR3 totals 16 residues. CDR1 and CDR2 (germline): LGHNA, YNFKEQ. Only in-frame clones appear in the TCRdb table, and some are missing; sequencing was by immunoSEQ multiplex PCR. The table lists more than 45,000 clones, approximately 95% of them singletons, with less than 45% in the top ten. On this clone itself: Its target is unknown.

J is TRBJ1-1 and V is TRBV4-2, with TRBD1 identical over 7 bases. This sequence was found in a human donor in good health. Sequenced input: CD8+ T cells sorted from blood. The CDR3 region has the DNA TGTGCCAGCAGCCCGGGTTCGACAGGGATGGACACTGAAGCTTTCTTT. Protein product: CASSPGSTGMDTEAFF.